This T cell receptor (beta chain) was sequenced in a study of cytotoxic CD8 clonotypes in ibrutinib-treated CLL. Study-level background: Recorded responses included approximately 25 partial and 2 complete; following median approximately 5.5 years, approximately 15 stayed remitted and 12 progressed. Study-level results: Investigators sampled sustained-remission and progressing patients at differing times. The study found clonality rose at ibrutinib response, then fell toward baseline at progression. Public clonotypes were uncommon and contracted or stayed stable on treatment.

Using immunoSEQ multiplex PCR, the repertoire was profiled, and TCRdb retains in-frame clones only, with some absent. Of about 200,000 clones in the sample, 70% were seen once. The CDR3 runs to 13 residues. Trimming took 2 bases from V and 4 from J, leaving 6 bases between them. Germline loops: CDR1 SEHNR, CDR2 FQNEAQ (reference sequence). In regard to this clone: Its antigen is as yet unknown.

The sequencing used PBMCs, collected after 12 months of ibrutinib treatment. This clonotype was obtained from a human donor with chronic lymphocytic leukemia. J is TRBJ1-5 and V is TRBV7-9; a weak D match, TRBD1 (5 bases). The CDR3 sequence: CASSLSGNQPQHF. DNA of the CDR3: TGTGCCAGCAGCTTATCAGGGAATCAGCCCCAGCATTTT.